This TCR beta chain originates from a study of T cell repertoires in ileal Crohn's disease. Study details: At surgery, 30% to 40% of patients smoked, with median disease duration roughly 7.7 years.

Per sample, approximately 550 nanograms of biopsy DNA were TCRB immunosequenced. TCRdb's copy holds only in-frame clones and misses some; the assay was immunoSEQ multiplex PCR. The sample includes tens of thousands of clones, about 81% of them seen just once. Germline values: CDR1 SGHTA, CDR2 FQGNSA. V dropped 1 base and J dropped 4 bases, with 10 bases sitting between them. This CDR3 is built from 14 residues. The clonotype originates from an adult with Crohn's disease. J is TRBJ1-2 and V is TRBV7-2; D gene unclear. The material sequenced was ileal tissue. CDR3 protein: CASSLEGLGYGYTF. In DNA, the CDR3 is TGTGCCAGCAGCTTAGAAGGTCTAGGCTATGGCTACACCTTC.